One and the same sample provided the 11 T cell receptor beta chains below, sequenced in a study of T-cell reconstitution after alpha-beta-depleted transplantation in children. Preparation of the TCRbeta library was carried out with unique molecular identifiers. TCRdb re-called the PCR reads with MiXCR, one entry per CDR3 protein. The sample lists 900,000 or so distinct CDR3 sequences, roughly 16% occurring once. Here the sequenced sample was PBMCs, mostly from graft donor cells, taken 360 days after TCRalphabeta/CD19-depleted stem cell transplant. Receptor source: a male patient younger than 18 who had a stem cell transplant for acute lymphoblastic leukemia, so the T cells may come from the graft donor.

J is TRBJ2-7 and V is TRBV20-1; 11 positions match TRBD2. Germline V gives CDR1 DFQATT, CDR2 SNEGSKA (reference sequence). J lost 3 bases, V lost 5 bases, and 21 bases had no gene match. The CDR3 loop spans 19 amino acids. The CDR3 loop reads CSASSLGLAGGLSLYEQYF. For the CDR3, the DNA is TGCAGTGCTTCGAGTCTTGGGCTAGCGGGGGGTCTAAGTCTCTACGAGCAGTACTTC.

The CDR3 reads CASSLARITNTGELFF. CDR3 DNA: TGCGCCAGCAGCTTGGCTCGTATCACGAACACCGGGGAGCTGTTTTTT. The chain couples TRBV5-1 to TRBJ2-2; D gene unclear. Trimming pared 0 bases from V and 0 bases from J, leaving 9 bases between. Germline V CDR1 and CDR2: SGHRS, YFSETQ. The CDR3 extends over 16 amino acids.

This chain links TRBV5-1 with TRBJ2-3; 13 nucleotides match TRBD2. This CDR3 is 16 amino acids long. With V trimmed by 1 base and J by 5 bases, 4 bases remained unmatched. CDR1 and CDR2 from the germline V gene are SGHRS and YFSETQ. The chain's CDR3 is CASSLLTSGREDTQYF. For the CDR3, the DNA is TGCGCCAGCAGCTTGTTAACTAGCGGGAGGGAAGATACGCAGTATTTT.

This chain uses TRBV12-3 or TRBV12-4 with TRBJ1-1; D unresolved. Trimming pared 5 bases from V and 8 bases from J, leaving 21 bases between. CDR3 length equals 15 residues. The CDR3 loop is CASSLLSRLQVEAFF. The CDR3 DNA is TGTGCCAGCAGTCTCCTCAGCCGGCTCCAGGTGGAAGCTTTCTTT.

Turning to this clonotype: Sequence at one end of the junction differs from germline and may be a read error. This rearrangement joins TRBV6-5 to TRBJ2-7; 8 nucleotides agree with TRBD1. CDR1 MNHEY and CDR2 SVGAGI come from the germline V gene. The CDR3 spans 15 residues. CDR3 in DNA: TGTGTCAGCAGTTACTCGAAAGGGACAGGCTACGAGCAGTACTTC. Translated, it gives CVSSYSKGTGYEQYF.

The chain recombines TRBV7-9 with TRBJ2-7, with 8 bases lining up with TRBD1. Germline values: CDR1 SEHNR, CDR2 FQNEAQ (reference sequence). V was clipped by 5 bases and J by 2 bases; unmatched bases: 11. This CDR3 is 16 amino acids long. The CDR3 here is CASSSELTGATYEQYF. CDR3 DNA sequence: TGTGCCAGCAGCAGTGAGCTGACAGGGGCTACCTACGAGCAGTACTTC.

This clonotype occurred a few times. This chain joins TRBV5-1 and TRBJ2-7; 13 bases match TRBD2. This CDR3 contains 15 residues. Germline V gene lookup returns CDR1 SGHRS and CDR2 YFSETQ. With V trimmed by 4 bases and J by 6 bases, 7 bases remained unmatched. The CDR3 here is CASSLRTSGSLEQYF. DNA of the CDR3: TGCGCCAGCAGCCTACGGACTAGCGGGAGTCTCGAGCAGTACTTC.

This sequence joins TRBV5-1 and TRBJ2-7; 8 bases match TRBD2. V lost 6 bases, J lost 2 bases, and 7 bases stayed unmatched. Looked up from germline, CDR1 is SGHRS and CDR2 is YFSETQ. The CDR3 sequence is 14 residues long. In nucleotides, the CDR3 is TGCGCCAGCAACCGGGAGGGCACCCCCTACGAGCAGTACTTC. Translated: CASNREGTPYEQYF.

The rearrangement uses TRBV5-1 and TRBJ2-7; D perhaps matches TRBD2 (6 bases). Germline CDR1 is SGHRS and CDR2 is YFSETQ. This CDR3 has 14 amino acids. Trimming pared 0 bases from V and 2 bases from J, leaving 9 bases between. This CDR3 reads CASSLGDLPYEQYF. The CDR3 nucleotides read TGCGCCAGCAGCTTGGGGGACTTGCCCTACGAGCAGTACTTC.

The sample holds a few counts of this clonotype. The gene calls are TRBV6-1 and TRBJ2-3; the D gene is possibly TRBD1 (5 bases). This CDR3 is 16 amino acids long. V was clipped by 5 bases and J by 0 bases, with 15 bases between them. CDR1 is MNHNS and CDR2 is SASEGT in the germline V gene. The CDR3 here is CASSPWGGPSTDTQYF. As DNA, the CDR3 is TGTGCCAGCAGTCCCTGGGGCGGACCTAGCACAGATACGCAGTATTTT.

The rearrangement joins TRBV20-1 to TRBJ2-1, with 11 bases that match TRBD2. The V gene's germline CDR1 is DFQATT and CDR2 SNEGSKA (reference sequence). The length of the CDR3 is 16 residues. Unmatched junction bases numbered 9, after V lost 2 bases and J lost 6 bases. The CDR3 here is CSARSVAGGPGNEQFF. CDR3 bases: TGCAGTGCTAGATCGGTAGCGGGAGGGCCGGGCAATGAGCAGTTCTTC.